This TCR beta chain came from a study of T cells in women clearing cervical HPV infection. As for the study in general: For cases, blood was sampled a median 149 days after lesion detection, interquartile range about 90 to 210 days. With HLA typing for only a few women, HLA confounding remains possible.

Comment on this clone: Antigen unknown. The CDR3 end is not reached by the read, which stops 3 residues before it; the germline J gene fills it in.

Assay: immunoSEQ multiplex PCR; the TCRdb copy retains only in-frame clones and omits some. This sample's clone table lists 34,000 or so clones. The study's findings and limits: Associations may precede or follow infection; HPV-specific or memory T cells were not isolated. Richness differences could reflect unmeasured T-cell content per sample.

Trimming took off 1 base at V and 6 bases at J, with 10 bases between the two ends. Looked up from germline, CDR1 is MNHNS and CDR2 is SASEGT. The CDR3 spans 15 residues. The sample taken for sequencing was blood buffy coat. The V gene is TRBV6-1, the J gene TRBJ1-6; no clear D. This TCR was sampled from a woman aged 18 to 69 with a cervical HPV16 infection that either progressed to CIN3+ or cleared (not recorded which). CDR3 loop: CASSEEPLINSPLHF. The part of the CDR3 DNA that was read is TGTGCCAGCAGTGAAGAGCCGCTAATTAATTCACCC.